This T cell receptor beta chain appears in the sequencing data of a study of cytomegalovirus exposure and HLA in healthy donors listed by TCRdb under 2017. At the level of the whole study: According to an earlier analysis of several hundred of the donors, roughly 180 million T cells yielded 117 million unique TCR beta sequences and roughly 280 Gb of sequence data. Roughly 300 gigabases of sequencing data and 70 million to 85 million unique TCR sequences were included in an early release covering 500 to 750 HLA-typed donors. Of the 350 to 450 genotyped donors, 70% to 90% were placed in the genetic ancestry cluster associated with self-reported Caucasian donors. The aim of the study was to test whether cataloging public T cell receptors could identify signatures of past pathogen exposure. The study profiled the T cell repertoires of about 720 subjects by immunosequencing and related them to cytomegalovirus serostatus. In addition to the first cohort of 650 to 800 subjects, a separate validation cohort of approximately 120 different subjects was used. To predict cytomegalovirus infection status, the study brought together high-throughput TCR immunosequencing, statistical association of individual TCRs with disease status, and machine learning. To study patterns of TCR occurrence, a later analysis re-analyzed previously published TCR beta repertoires from just over 650 donors and added high-resolution HLA genotyping. Rather than using new phenotypic data, the later analysis identified candidate immune exposures from TCR beta sequences and from how often those sequences occurred across donors. In an earlier analysis of over 550 of the donors, high-throughput TCR beta sequencing was used to judge whether each TCR beta V gene segment behaved as functional or pseudogenic. Donor age, sex, ethnicity and CMV serostatus were collected together with the repertoire data. A later genetic analysis used genome-wide SNP genotypes for about three fifths of the roughly 700 donors, treating that subset as a discovery cohort. All discovery cohort repertoires had been generated on a single sequencing platform. Both class I and class II loci were covered by HLA typing, at four-digit resolution. Typing coverage varied by locus: roughly 620-640 donors for A, B, C, DRB1 and DQB1; some 520 for DQA1; about 570 for DPA1; 450 to 480 for DPB1. Because of strong linkage in the cohort, roughly five DR-DQ haplotypes were treated as single units for association and clustering. On average, 235,054 unique TCR beta nucleotide sequences were sequenced per donor among 398 genotyped donors of the cohort, with roughly 18% of those sequences being non-productive. Broad study findings and their caveats: The classifier was reported to diagnose cytomegalovirus status with high specificity and sensitivity in both the original and validation cohorts. Immune exposure information for the cohort was limited to CMV serostatus. While some public TCRs were present in many individuals, most TCR sequences turned up only very rarely across donors. Presence/absence analyses assumed roughly uniform sequencing depth across donors, an assumption that may not hold. HLA typing was unavailable for some donors at each locus, so association tests used only the typed subset. The sequencing pipeline was judged likely to have produced a cluster of highly shared sequence variants as a technical artifact. In an earlier analysis of about 600 of the donors, most TCR beta V segments appeared in productive rearrangements about 90% or about 30% of the time, broadly matching IMGT annotations. The study gave a list of under 200 TCR beta chains associated with cytomegalovirus. In a later analysis, several top co-occurrence clusters were reported to appear linked to parvovirus B19, influenza, CMV and Epstein-Barr virus. Some IMGT-functional V segments, including TRBV6-2 and TRBV6-3, could not be told apart with the 87-base-pair reads, so those segments were excluded. According to a later analysis, TCR association rates differed among HLA loci, with DRB1 alleles showing the most associated TCRs and HLA-C alleles showing the fewest. According to a later analysis, most CMV-associated TCR beta chains appeared to be HLA-restricted, and the HLA associations seemed to be driven largely by CMV exposure. Only TCR beta chains were sequenced in this cohort, and the absence of alpha or paired-chain data limited detectable features. A later genetic analysis reported fewer N-insertions in productive TCRs among donors in an Asian-associated ancestry cluster than the roughly 720-donor mean. Correlated functional status among segregating V segments might reflect linkage disequilibrium, but an unknown experimental factor could not be ruled out. V-gene and J-gene trimming of TCR beta chains was associated with a missense DCLRE1C variant in a later genetic analysis, and the association was replicated in an independent cohort. Strong co-occurrence of HLA alleles, especially DR and DQ, made assigning TCR associations to individual alleles difficult. Because counts were too low, seventeen rarely observed V segments, including chromosome 9 orphons, were excluded from the earlier analysis of roughly 580 of the donors. At a false discovery rate of 0.05, a later analysis linked 16,000 or so TCR beta sequences to specific HLA alleles. A later analysis found that HLA-associated TCR beta chains were more clonally expanded and had lower generation probabilities than equally common non-associated chains. The authors suggested that the approach could potentially be extended to other disease states and immunological phenotypes. A further reported finding was that TCR beta sequences accurately predicted the HLA-A and HLA-B alleles for most subjects in the first cohort. A few of the identified cytomegalovirus-associated TCR beta chains were confirmed in vitro to be specific for cytomegalovirus antigens.

In total, over 600 healthy bone marrow donors made up the cohort. At the time of sampling, every cohort member was nominally healthy, though immune exposures that went unrecorded were likely present. The donor was CMV seropositive and was included in the group of 289 seropositive cohort members. A peripheral blood sample was provided by each donor, and peripheral blood mononuclear cells were used for TCR beta sequencing. The Qiagen DNeasy Blood Extraction Kit was used to extract genomic DNA from the blood cell samples. The library was obtained by the immunoSEQ multiplex PCR assay. For the multiplex PCR, a mixture combining 60 forward primers for TCR Vbeta segments and 13 reverse primers for TCR Jbeta segments was used. The CDR3 region of rearranged TCR beta genes was amplified from genomic DNA with a multiplex PCR assay. The amplified TCR beta libraries were sequenced on the Illumina HiSeq System as 87-base-pair reads. Per the authors' processing: Across the 700 or so repertoires, a later analysis counted tens of millions of unique TCR beta chains, roughly 11 million of which were shared by at least two donors. To remove PCR and sequencing errors, raw reads were error-corrected and collapsed into unique sequences using a nearest-neighbor algorithm that merged closely related sequences. CDR3 sequences were aligned to IMGT reference sequences to assign V, D and J gene segments. For a sequence to be retained, a match of at least six nucleotides to both a V gene segment and a J gene segment was required. A rearrangement was called productive if the CDR3 had no stop codons and remained in frame with V and J, and every other rearrangement was called non-productive. CDR3 was defined by IMGT convention, running from the second conserved V-encoded cysteine to the conserved J-encoded phenylalanine. Sequences without an unambiguous match to a single V gene segment were excluded from the earlier analysis of several hundred of the donors. An earlier analysis of fewer than 750 of the donors called V segments functional above 56.7% productive rearrangements and segregating when the between-donor standard deviation exceeded 5%. To diagnose cytomegalovirus status from the catalog of TCR beta chain sequences, a statistical classification framework was built. A later analysis assigned V and J genes by comparing TCR nucleotide sequences with IMGT/GENE-DB human TR gene sequences. Using the TCRdist pipeline, a later analysis assigned CDR3 sequences along with most-parsimonious VDJ recombination scenarios. In a later analysis, each TCR beta chain was defined by its CDR3 amino acid sequence together with its V-gene family, and reads without a unique V-gene family were excluded. As a way to deal with suspected cross-contamination and a sequencing artifact, a later analysis dropped 500 to 700 nucleotide sequences that were highly shared and had low generation probability. In a later analysis, a clonal expansion index for each public chain was calculated from normalized within-repertoire ranks of inferred template counts. In a later analysis, generation probabilities were computed using a VDJ recombination model fitted to out-of-frame rearrangements, and the results were checked against IGoR. Hypergeometric tests were used in a later analysis to score TCR-TCR, TCR-HLA and TCR-CMV co-occurrence, with a repertoire-size bias correction applied to the TCR pairs. A later analysis estimated false discovery rates by permuting HLA or CMV assignments 20 times. A later analysis grouped co-occurring TCRs with DBSCAN, adding TCRdist sequence similarity when clustering within HLA-allele-positive subsets. For co-occurrence clustering, repertoires with fewer than 30,000 or more than 120,000 public chains were excluded, along with roughly 5 repertoires with anomalous nucleotide sharing. The clones in this table, taken by TCRdb from immuneACCESS, are in-frame only. Not every clone is retained; where verified, under half of the shortfall comes from an unresolved V gene, and the cause of the rest is unknown. V, J and clone size were drawn from that table, and D and trimming were deduced from the DNA. The sample includes roughly 250,000 clones, with about four fifths observed a single time. More than 1.5% of the sample rests with the top ten.

Note on this clone: Which antigen it targets is not known. Base qualities are not provided; no much larger clone lies one nucleotide away.

Looking up the germline V gene (reference sequence) yields CDR1 SEHNR and CDR2 FQNEAQ. The germline ends are 10 bases apart after V is trimmed by 1 base and J by 4 bases. From its cysteine to its phenylalanine, the CDR3 spans 14 amino acids. Only CDR3 DNA remains: 42 bases, in frame from the first base. The receptor's source is a woman aged 40 to 55 in good health and CMV-seropositive. Source material: PBMCs. Recombination connected TRBV7-9 to TRBJ1-2; the D segment cannot be called with confidence. The DNA sequence is as follows: TGTGCCAGCAGCTTAGGAGGGATTGGCTATGGCTACACCTTC. The translation is CASSLGGIGYGYTF.